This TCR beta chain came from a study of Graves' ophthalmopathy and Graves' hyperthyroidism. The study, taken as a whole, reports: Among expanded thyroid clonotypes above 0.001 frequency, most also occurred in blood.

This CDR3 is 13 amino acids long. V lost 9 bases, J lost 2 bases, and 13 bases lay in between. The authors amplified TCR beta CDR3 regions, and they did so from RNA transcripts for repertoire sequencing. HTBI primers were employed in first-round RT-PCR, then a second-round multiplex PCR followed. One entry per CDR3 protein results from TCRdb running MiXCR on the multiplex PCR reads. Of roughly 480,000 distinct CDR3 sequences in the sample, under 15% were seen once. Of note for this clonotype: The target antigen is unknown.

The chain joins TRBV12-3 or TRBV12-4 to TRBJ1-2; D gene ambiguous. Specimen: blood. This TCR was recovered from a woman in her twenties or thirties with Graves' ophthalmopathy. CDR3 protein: CASTQEPNYGYTF. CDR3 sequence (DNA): TGTGCCAGTACCCAGGAGCCCAACTATGGCTACACCTTC.